A selection of T cell receptor beta chains follows, all from one sample in a study of blood T cell repertoires in COVID-19. TCRdb keeps only in-frame clones here, not all; method: immunoSEQ multiplex PCR. Here the sample spans fewer than 250,000 clones, approximately 81% being singletons. The sample consisted of peripheral blood. The receptors originated from a woman of 80 years or more with COVID-19, enrolled during active disease. Each CDR3 is given with its conserved first and last residue. Each record gives: J gene, D gene, V gene, clone size, CDR3 protein, CDR3 DNA. A D gene is named only where the DNA matches it firmly. A clone size is listed for some rows: how often the clone was seen (once, few, many), or a class if it is expanded.

TRBJ1-5	.	TRBV18	once	CASSLSTGNQPQHF	TGTGCCAGCTCCCTCTCTACAGGGAATCAGCCCCAGCATTTT
TRBJ2-3	TRBD1	TRBV6-5	.	CASSWIGTGSDTQYF	TGTGCCAGCAGTTGGATCGGGACAGGTTCAGATACGCAGTATTTT
TRBJ1-1	.	TRBV21-1	.	CASSKEREDFYSEAFF	TGTGCCAGCAGCAAAGAGAGGGAAGATTTCTATTCTGAAGCTTTCTTT
TRBJ1-2	TRBD1	TRBV10-3	.	CAISQTGAYGYTF	TGTGCCATCAGTCAGACAGGGGCATATGGCTACACCTTC
TRBJ1-2	.	TRBV5-1	.	CASSLEGRPIEGYTF	TGCGCCAGCAGCCTCGAGGGCAGGCCCATCGAGGGCTACACCTTC
TRBJ2-3	.	TRBV29-1	once	CSVGRGSPTDTQYF	TGCAGCGTTGGACGCGGCTCTCCCACAGATACGCAGTATTTT
TRBJ2-6	.	TRBV5-1	.	CASSGQTGTGANVLTF	TGCGCCAGCAGCGGGCAGACCGGTACTGGGGCCAACGTCCTGACTTTC
TRBJ1-3	.	TRBV14	.	CASSQELGVTGNTIYF	TGTGCCAGCAGCCAAGAATTAGGGGTAACTGGAAACACCATATATTTT
TRBJ1-2	.	TRBV30	.	CAWSRENYGYTF	TGTGCCTGGAGTAGGGAGAACTATGGCTACACCTTC
TRBJ2-1	.	TRBV29-1	.	CSVASRNEQFF	TGCAGCGTTGCGAGCCGGAATGAGCAGTTCTTC
TRBJ1-1	.	TRBV23-1	.	CASSQFGDPGRWTEAFF	TGCGCCAGCAGTCAATTTGGAGACCCGGGGAGGTGGACTGAAGCTTTCTTT
TRBJ1-5	.	TRBV2	.	CASSERGLSNQPQHF	TGTGCCAGCAGTGAAAGGGGGTTAAGCAATCAGCCCCAGCATTTT
TRBJ1-4	TRBD1	TRBV10-3	.	CATKLGQGNEKLFF	TGTGCCACGAAATTGGGACAGGGGAACGAAAAACTGTTTTTT
TRBJ1-1	.	TRBV18	.	CASSSIRESEAFF	TGTGCCAGCTCAAGTATACGGGAGAGCGAAGCTTTCTTT
TRBJ2-1	.	TRBV15	.	CATSRDKIGEQFF	TGTGCCACCAGCAGAGACAAAATCGGGGAGCAGTTCTTC
TRBJ1-5	.	TRBV28	.	CASSLSVQYSNQPQHF	TGTGCCAGCAGTTTATCCGTTCAGTATAGCAATCAGCCCCAGCATTTT
TRBJ2-1	TRBD2	TRBV19	.	CASSSRGGYNEQFF	TGTGCCAGTAGTTCTCGCGGGGGGTACAATGAGCAGTTCTTC
TRBJ1-6	TRBD1	TRBV24-1	.	CATSDPTGAPKAYNSPLHF	TGTGCCACCAGTGATCCGACAGGGGCCCCTAAAGCCTATAATTCACCCCTCCACTTT
TRBJ2-2	.	TRBV9	.	CASGSTSWGYGELFF	TGTGCCAGCGGGAGCACTAGCTGGGGTTACGGGGAGCTGTTTTTT
TRBJ1-2	.	TRBV19	.	CASSASGGYTF	TGTGCCAGTAGTGCTTCCGGGGGCTACACCTTC
TRBJ1-5	.	TRBV28	.	CASVTTQGRNQPQHF	TGTGCCAGCGTTACAACACAGGGTCGCAATCAGCCCCAGCATTTT
TRBJ1-1	.	TRBV30	.	CAWRGQNTEAFF	TGTGCCTGGAGGGGACAGAACACTGAAGCTTTCTTT
TRBJ1-5	TRBD1	TRBV19	few	CATSTGQGNQPQHF	TGTGCCACATCGACGGGACAGGGCAATCAGCCCCAGCATTTT
TRBJ2-3	.	TRBV4-2	.	CASSLASNNPTDTQYF	TGTGCCAGCAGCCTGGCTAGCAATAACCCCACAGATACGCAGTATTTT
TRBJ2-2	TRBD2	TRBV11-2	few	CASSSQAGGFGELFF	TGTGCCAGCAGCTCCCAAGCGGGGGGCTTCGGGGAGCTGTTTTTT
TRBJ2-7	TRBD2	TRBV28	.	CASSTGGGREQYF	TGTGCCAGCAGCACGGGGGGAGGACGCGAGCAGTACTTC
TRBJ1-2	.	TRBV7-2	.	CASSLNTAGPYGYTF	TGTGCCAGCAGCTTAAACACAGCAGGCCCCTATGGCTACACCTTC
TRBJ1-3	.	TRBV6-5	once	CASSFVGSGNTIYF	TGTGCCAGCAGTTTTGTCGGCTCTGGAAACACCATATATTTT
TRBJ1-3	.	TRBV4-2	.	CASSQDSASSGNTIYF	TGTGCCAGCAGCCAAGATAGCGCGTCCTCTGGAAACACCATATATTTT
TRBJ2-5	TRBD2	TRBV5-4	.	CASSLELAAQETQYF	TGTGCCAGCAGCTTGGAACTAGCGGCCCAAGAGACCCAGTACTTC
TRBJ2-7	.	TRBV28	few	CASSLPGQTYEQYF	TGTGCCAGCAGTTTACCGGGACAAACATACGAGCAGTACTTC
TRBJ1-2	.	TRBV7-2	few	CASSLVAFNYGYTF	TGTGCCAGCAGCTTAGTAGCATTCAACTATGGCTACACCTTC
TRBJ1-6	TRBD1	TRBV5-1	once	CASSFDRVVAGSPLHF	TGCGCCAGCAGCTTTGACAGGGTGGTCGCGGGTTCACCCCTCCACTTT
TRBJ2-5	.	TRBV7-2	.	CASSAAGETQYF	TGTGCCAGCAGCGCGGCGGGGGAGACCCAGTACTTC
TRBJ1-2	.	TRBV29-1	.	CSALPVNYGYTF	TGCAGCGCCCTACCGGTGAACTATGGCTACACCTTC
TRBJ2-3	TRBD2	TRBV4-2	.	CASRARERDTDTQYF	TGTGCCAGCAGGGCCCGGGAGCGGGACACAGATACGCAGTATTTT
TRBJ2-2	TRBD2	TRBV5-4	.	CASSLTGTSAGELFF	TGTGCCAGCAGCTTGACCGGGACTAGTGCCGGGGAGCTGTTTTTT
TRBJ1-2	.	TRBV10-1	few	CASRSGTAITLPYSYTF	TGCGCCAGCAGATCAGGAACCGCAATAACTTTACCCTATAGCTACACCTTC
TRBJ2-3	TRBD2	TRBV7-2	.	CASSLGLAGYTQYF	TGTGCCAGCAGCTTAGGACTAGCGGGTTATACGCAGTATTTT
TRBJ2-7	TRBD1	TRBV9	.	CASSGTGTSYEQYF	TGTGCCAGCAGCGGGACAGGGACCTCCTACGAGCAGTACTTC
TRBJ2-1	TRBD2	TRBV11-2	.	CASSLYSRGLAYNEQFF	TGTGCCAGCAGCTTGTACAGCCGGGGACTAGCCTACAATGAGCAGTTCTTC
TRBJ1-2	.	TRBV28	.	CASSLSKGEVGYTF	TGTGCCAGCAGTTTAAGTAAAGGGGAAGTTGGCTACACCTTC
TRBJ2-5	TRBD2	TRBV5-1	.	CASSSGLAGKETQYF	TGCGCCAGCAGCAGCGGACTAGCGGGGAAAGAGACCCAGTACTTC
TRBJ2-2	.	TRBV5-1	.	CASSGRGGMNTGELFF	TGCGCCAGCAGCGGACGAGGAGGGATGAACACCGGGGAGCTGTTTTTT